Each of the 19 T cell receptor beta chains below was sequenced from the same sample in a study of OX40 agonist ivuxolimab in advanced cancers. Here immunoSEQ multiplex PCR was the method, and the copy in TCRdb shows in-frame clones only, minus some. The table shows fewer than 25,000 clones, with just over 85% occurring only once. The specimen comprised CD4+ or CD8+ T cells sorted from blood, sampled in a trial of the OX40 agonist ivuxolimab. These receptors all stem from an adult with an advanced solid tumor such as melanoma, head and neck, liver or kidney cancer.

The rearrangement joins TRBV28 to TRBJ1-1; possible D gene TRBD1, 5 bases. V lost 7 bases to trimming and J lost 6 bases, with 15 bases between them. Germline lookup yields CDR1 MDHEN and CDR2 SYDVKM. The CDR3 has 13 amino acids. The DNA of the CDR3 is TGTGCCAGCACCTTCAGGACAAACTCTGAAGCTTTCTTT. Protein: CASTFRTNSEAFF.

Concerning this clone itself: At the DNA level, this CDR3 is encoded by other sequences in the same sample as well. The chain employs TRBV19 and TRBJ2-1, with 7 positions matching TRBD1. Germline-derived CDR1 and CDR2 are LNHDA and SQIVND (reference sequence). With V trimmed by 3 bases and J by 7 bases, 3 bases remained unmatched. The CDR3 has 13 amino acids. In nucleotides, the CDR3 is TGTGCCAGTAGTATCGGCAGGGGGAATGAGCAGTTCTTC. Translation gives CASSIGRGNEQFF. Looking up the rest from reference TRBV19 and TRBJ2-1 gives the full variable domain: DGGITQSPKYLFRKEGQNVTLSCEQNLNHDAMYWYRQDPGQGLRLIYYSQIVNDFQKGDIAEGYSVSREKKESFPLTVTSAQKNPTAFYLCASSIGRGNEQFFGPGTRLTVL.

This chain links TRBV7-2 with TRBJ2-7; 7 bases fit TRBD1. Germline assignment: CDR1 SGHTA and CDR2 FQGNSA. CDR3 length equals 13 residues. Trimming took 7 bases from V and 2 from J; bases not matched to a gene: 5. The CDR3: CASNPTGAYEQYF. The CDR3 nucleotides are TGTGCCAGCAACCCAACAGGGGCCTACGAGCAGTACTTC.

V and J are TRBV10-3 and TRBJ2-7; 8 bases are shared with TRBD2. With 3 bases clipped from V and 3 bases from J, the junction kept 4 bases outside the gene matches. The CDR3 contains 14 residues. Germline CDR1 and CDR2: ENHRY and SYGVKD. CDR3 sequence reads: CAISDPGGVYEQYF. The DNA of the CDR3 is TGTGCCATCAGTGACCCCGGGGGGGTCTACGAGCAGTACTTC.

The CDR3 bases are TGTGCCAGCAGCTCCAGGGGGGAGGATGCCCACGAGCAGTACTTC. As protein: CASSSRGEDAHEQYF. The J gene is TRBJ2-7, the V gene TRBV7-8, with D possibly being TRBD1 (7 bases). The ends were cut back, 4 bases at V and 5 bases at J, with 18 bases in the middle. The CDR3 has 15 amino acids. Per the germline V gene, CDR1 is SGHVS and CDR2 is FQNEAQ.

V is TRBV4-1 and J is TRBJ2-3; TRBD2 matches at 15 bases. There are 17 residues in the CDR3. Losses at the gene ends were 2 bases for V and 3 bases for J; bases not matched to a gene: 3. The germline CDR1 and CDR2 sequences are MGHRA and YSYEKL. In DNA, the CDR3 is TGCGCCAGCAGCCAACGGACTAGCGGGAGGGGGACAGATACGCAGTATTTT. Translating it yields CASSQRTSGRGTDTQYF.

This clone was seen a single time. The chain recombines TRBV6-1 with TRBJ1-1; a weak D match, TRBD1 (5 bases). With 4 bases removed from V and 8 bases from J, the gap between germline ends came to 14 bases. CDR1 is MNHNS and CDR2 is SASEGT in the germline V gene. The CDR3 is 13 residues long. In DNA form, the CDR3 reads TGTGCCAGCAGTGCCGGTGAACAGGCCGAAGCTTTCTTT. Translation: CASSAGEQAEAFF.

The chain recombines TRBV25-1 with TRBJ2-1, with D maybe TRBD1 (6 bases). Germline V gene data show CDR1 as MGHDK and CDR2 as SYGVNS. The V gene lost 2 bases and the J gene lost 7 bases, with 15 bases spanning the gap. This CDR3 spans 15 amino acids. CDR3 nucleotide sequence: TGTGCCAGCAGTGAAACCGGGACACCTTGGAATGAGCAGTTCTTC. It specifies CASSETGTPWNEQFF.

CDR3 in amino acids: CASSAGQSSSYEQYF. For the CDR3, the DNA is TGTGCCAGCAGCGCAGGACAGTCTAGCTCCTACGAGCAGTACTTC. The V gene is TRBV11-2, the J gene TRBJ2-7, with D possibly TRBD1 on 6 matching bases. Trimming took 5 bases from V and 0 from J, leaving 14 bases between them. The CDR3 length is 15 residues. CDR1 and CDR2 from the germline V gene are SGHAT and FQNNGV.

The chain joins TRBV11-3 to TRBJ2-1, with 13 bases identical to TRBD2. CDR1 and CDR2 (germline): SGHNT, YENEEA. V was pared by 4 bases and J by 6 bases, with 15 bases of the junction left unmatched. The CDR3 extends over 19 amino acids. The CDR3 DNA reads as TGTGCCAGCAGCTCTACGCAGGGACTAGCGGGGACACCTAGCAATGAGCAGTTCTTC. This sequence encodes CASSSTQGLAGTPSNEQFF.

V usage is TRBV7-6 and J usage is TRBJ2-7; D is unclear. CDR3 size: 11 residues. V lost 5 bases, J lost 3 bases, and 5 bases lay in between. CDR1 SGHVS and CDR2 FNYEAQ come from the germline V gene. CDR3 in amino acids: CASSDGYEQYF. The CDR3 DNA reads TGTGCCAGCAGCGATGGCTACGAGCAGTACTTC. Based on the CDR3 plus reference TRBV7-6 and TRBJ2-7, the full variable domain is GAGVSQSPRYKVTKRGQDVALRCDPISGHVSLYWYRQALGQGPEFLTYFNYEAQQDKSGLPNDRFSAERPEGSISTLTIQRTEQRDSAMYRCASSDGYEQYFGPGTRLTVT.

The chain uses TRBV29-1 and TRBJ2-7, with TRBD1 identical over 7 bases. With 6 bases clipped from V and 6 bases from J, the junction kept 14 bases outside the gene matches. CDR3 length: 14 amino acids. The germline V gene encodes CDR1 SQVTM and CDR2 ANQGSEA. CDR3 region: CSVFSSTGSGEQYF. DNA for the CDR3: TGCAGCGTCTTTAGCTCGACAGGGTCAGGCGAGCAGTACTTC.

The J gene is TRBJ2-5, the V gene TRBV7-6; 9 nucleotides line up with TRBD2. This CDR3 spans 15 amino acids. CDR1 and CDR2 (germline): SGHVS, FNYEAQ. With 8 bases clipped from V and 10 bases from J, the junction kept 17 bases outside the gene matches. The CDR3 here is CASQLSPGQRGDQYF. The CDR3 nucleotides read TGTGCCAGCCAATTATCCCCAGGGCAGCGGGGGGACCAGTACTTC.

This clone was seen a handful of times. The gene calls are TRBV4-1 and TRBJ1-1; unclear D gene. Deletions cut 0 bases from V and 4 bases from J, with 12 bases between. Germline-derived CDR1 and CDR2 are MGHRA and YSYEKL. The CDR3 runs 15 residues. Written as DNA, the CDR3 is TGCGCCAGCAGCCAAGATTCGGGAGCGAGCACTGAAGCTTTCTTT. Its translation: CASSQDSGASTEAFF.

The chain carries TRBV19 and TRBJ2-7; 7 bases agree with TRBD2. The V segment lost 1 base and the J segment 2 bases; nucleotides outside the gene matches: 5. Germline CDR1 LNHDA, CDR2 SQIVND (reference sequence). This CDR3 region has 15 residues. CDR3 sequence (DNA): TGTGCCAGTAGTATAGCGGGGCTAGCGGCCTACGAGCAGTACTTC. It yields the protein CASSIAGLAAYEQYF.

The chain links TRBV5-4 to TRBJ1-5; 9 nucleotides agree with TRBD1. The CDR3 length is 16 residues. Germline V gives CDR1 SGHNT, CDR2 YYREEE (reference sequence). V lost 9 bases, J lost 0 bases, and 10 bases stayed unmatched. CDR3 nucleotides: TGTGCCACCAAAACAGGGGGCCCAAATAGCAATCAGCCCCAGCATTTT. It codes for CATKTGGPNSNQPQHF.

This clone has more than one count but fewer than ten. The chain is built from TRBV5-6 and TRBJ2-2, with 9 bases fitting TRBD2. The V gene's germline CDR1 is SGHDT and CDR2 YYEEEE. This CDR3 has 16 residues. The V gene end was trimmed by 1 base and the J gene end by 5 bases; junction bases not matched to a gene: 6. The CDR3: CASSLTMTSGTGELFF. The CDR3 nucleotides are TGTGCCAGCAGCTTGACTATGACTAGCGGAACCGGGGAGCTGTTTTTT.

The CDR3 loop reads CASSQGMSEAFF. The CDR3 DNA reads TGTGCCAGCAGCCAGGGAATGTCTGAAGCTTTCTTT. The V and J genes are TRBV6-5 and TRBJ1-1; weak D call: TRBD1 (5 bases). The V gene lost 6 bases and the J gene lost 6 bases, with 11 bases spanning the gap. Germline V gene lookup returns CDR1 MNHEY and CDR2 SVGAGI. The CDR3 runs 12 residues.

The chain has TRBV29-1 and TRBJ1-2, with D unclear. Germline-derived CDR1 and CDR2 are SQVTM and ANQGSEA. The CDR3 contains 13 residues. Between the trimmed V and J ends, which lost 6 bases and 3 bases, there was a span of 14 bases. The CDR3 DNA sequence: TGCAGCGTGCACATGGACGAGGACTATGGCTACACCTTC. As protein: CSVHMDEDYGYTF.